Sequencing of this T cell receptor (beta chain) was carried out in a study of T cell changes during pregnancy in multiple sclerosis. Repertoires were generated with immunoSEQ multiplex PCR, while TCRdb's copy carries only in-frame clones and drops some. The table records roughly 97,000 clones, 75% to 95% of them present only once. The length of the CDR3 is 13 residues. V was shortened by 3 bases and J by 5 bases, with 10 bases between the two germline ends. From germline, CDR1 is ENHRY and CDR2 SYGVKD. The chain couples TRBV10-3 to TRBJ1-1; D is unresolved. The specimen was peripheral blood, collected in the second trimester of pregnancy. The sequence was obtained from a female donor in good health, enrolled as a control in a pregnancy study. The CDR3 DNA follows: TGTGCCATCAGTGAATTATCGGGGACTGAAGCTTTCTTT. As protein: CAISELSGTEAFF.